These 11 T cell receptor beta chains were all obtained from the same sample, sequenced in a study of CD8 T cells in ankylosing spondylitis (dated by TCRdb to 2016 to 2017). The study at large found these results: Blood from ankylosing spondylitis patients appeared to be characterized by a TCR beta motif composed of about eight highly homologous amino acid variants.

Library preparation used 5' RACE. Reads for this sample came from an Illumina HiSeq 2500. Starting from the raw public reads, TCRdb applied fastp trimming at Q25, assembled clones with MiXCR and retained in-frame beta chains. Entries are consolidated by CDR3 protein sequence, retaining the most common genes and DNA. The sample records a few hundred thousand distinct CDR3 sequences, roughly 8% of which are singletons. Together, the top ten hold approximately 15% of the sample. The antigens these receptors bind are not known. Sequences were obtained from blood, either unsorted or a sorted T cell fraction (not recorded which). The receptor set was obtained from a male donor with ankylosing spondylitis.

This clonotype was found a few times. In DNA form, the CDR3 reads TGCGCCAGCAGCCAAACTAGCGGGAGGGCCGGTGAGCAGTTCTTC. As protein: CASSQTSGRAGEQFF. J is TRBJ2-1 and V is TRBV4-3, with TRBD2 matching over 13 bases. After removal of 2 bases from V and 9 bases from J, the junction contained 4 bases not matched to a gene. The CDR3 has 15 residues. Germline V gene lookup returns CDR1 LGHNA and CDR2 YSLEER.

The chain combines TRBV19 with TRBJ1-6, with 11 bases matching TRBD1. The CDR3 consists of 14 residues. Germline loops: CDR1 LNHDA, CDR2 SQIVND (reference sequence). The V gene end was trimmed by 8 bases and the J gene end by 9 bases; junction bases not matched to a gene: 6. The CDR3: CASATGQGVSPLHF. The CDR3 DNA is TGTGCCAGTGCTACGGGACAGGGGGTTTCACCCCTCCACTTT.

This clonotype was detected a few times. The V call is TRBV27, the J call TRBJ2-1, with a tentative D call TRBD2 (6 bases). In germline, CDR1 is MNHEY, CDR2 SMNVEV (reference sequence). Trimming shortened V by 1 base and J by 7 bases, and 26 bases separated the two germline ends. The CDR3 loop spans 19 amino acids. The CDR3 DNA sequence: TGTGCCAGCAGTTTATGGAGGGATAGCGGAGGGTTTCGGGGGAATGAGCAGTTCTTC. Translated, it gives CASSLWRDSGGFRGNEQFF.

This clonotype has only a few counts. This chain links TRBV21-1 with TRBJ2-7. TRBV21-1 counts as a pseudogene. This CDR3 is built from 14 residues. The CDR3 DNA follows: TGTGCCAGCAACGACCAGATCAGTTCCTACGAGCAGTACTTC. It specifies CASNDQISSYEQYF.

This clonotype was picked up many times. The chain carries TRBV4-3 and TRBJ1-2; the match to TRBD1 covers 8 bases. This CDR3 comprises 17 residues. Germline loops: CDR1 LGHNA, CDR2 YSLEER. Trimming took 0 bases from V and 9 from J; bases not matched to a gene: 15. The CDR3 DNA sequence: TGCGCCAGCAGCCAAGATACTGGACAGGGAATCATGAAGAGCTACACCTTC. Encoded protein: CASSQDTGQGIMKSYTF.

The chain links TRBV5-1 to TRBJ2-5; no clear D. The V gene lost 0 bases and the J gene lost 4 bases, with 16 bases spanning the gap. Germline CDR1 reads SGHRS; CDR2 reads YFSETQ. The CDR3 has 16 amino acids. The CDR3 bases are TGCGCCAGCAGCTTGGGCCCGGGTGAAGGCCGAGAGACCCAGTACTTC. This sequence encodes CASSLGPGEGRETQYF.

To note about this clonotype: The germline gene is not matched at one end of the junction; a read error may be the cause. The V gene is TRBV20-1, the J gene TRBJ2-3; D might be TRBD2 (6 bases). Per germline, CDR1 DFQATT and CDR2 SNEGSKA (reference sequence). There are 14 residues in the CDR3. CDR3 nucleotides: TGCAGTGCTCCTTTTACTAGCAGCACAGGTACGCAGTATTTT. Translation: CSAPFTSSTGTQYF.

V is TRBV18 and J is TRBJ2-2; tentatively, D is TRBD1 (6 bases). Germline V gives CDR1 KGHSH, CDR2 LQKENI. The CDR3 has 14 amino acids. The V and J ends lost 2 bases and 6 bases respectively, with 10 bases between them. In DNA, the CDR3 is TGTGCCAGCTCACCAGACAGGAGGTCCGGGGAGCTGTTTTTT. This codes for CASSPDRRSGELFF.

This clonotype was detected a few times. The CDR3 DNA sequence: TGTGCCAGCAGTTTTTCGGGAGGGCCTTATTCGCAGTATTTT. This encodes CASSFSGGPYSQYF. This chain links TRBV27 with TRBJ2-3, with 8 bases fitting TRBD2. Germline V lookup: CDR1 MNHEY, CDR2 SMNVEV (reference sequence). J lost 10 bases, V lost 3 bases, and 9 bases had no gene match. CDR3 length: 14 amino acids.

This clonotype was counted a few times. The rearrangement uses TRBV5-1 and TRBJ2-1; D assignment may be TRBD1 or TRBD2 (5 bases each). The CDR3 loop spans 13 amino acids. The V gene's germline CDR1 is SGHRS and CDR2 YFSETQ. Between the trimmed V and J ends, which lost 3 bases and 5 bases, there was a span of 9 bases. The CDR3 nucleotides read TGCGCCAGCAGCTACAGGACTGACAATGAGCAGTTCTTC. Translating gives CASSYRTDNEQFF.

In its sample, this clonotype was seen a few times. The rearrangement uses TRBV29-1 and TRBJ2-3; possibly TRBD1 for D (6 bases). Trimming removed 0 bases from V and 4 bases from J, with 14 bases in between. From germline, CDR1 is SQVTM and CDR2 ANQGSEA. The CDR3 runs to 15 residues. The DNA of the CDR3 is TGCAGCGTTGAAGATACAGGGAGAGAAGCAGATACGCAGTATTTT. Protein sequence: CSVEDTGREADTQYF.